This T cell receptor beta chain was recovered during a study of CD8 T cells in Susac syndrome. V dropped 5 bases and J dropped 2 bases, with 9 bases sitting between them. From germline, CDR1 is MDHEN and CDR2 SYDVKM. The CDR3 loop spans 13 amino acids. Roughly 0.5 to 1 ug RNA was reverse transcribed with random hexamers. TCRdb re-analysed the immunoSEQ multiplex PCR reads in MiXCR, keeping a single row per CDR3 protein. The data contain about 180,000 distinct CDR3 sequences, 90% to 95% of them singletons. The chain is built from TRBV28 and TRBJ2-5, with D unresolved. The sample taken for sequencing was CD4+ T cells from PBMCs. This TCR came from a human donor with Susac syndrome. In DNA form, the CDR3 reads TGTGCCAGCAGTGGAACGCCGCAAGAGACCCAGTACTTC. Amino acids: CASSGTPQETQYF.